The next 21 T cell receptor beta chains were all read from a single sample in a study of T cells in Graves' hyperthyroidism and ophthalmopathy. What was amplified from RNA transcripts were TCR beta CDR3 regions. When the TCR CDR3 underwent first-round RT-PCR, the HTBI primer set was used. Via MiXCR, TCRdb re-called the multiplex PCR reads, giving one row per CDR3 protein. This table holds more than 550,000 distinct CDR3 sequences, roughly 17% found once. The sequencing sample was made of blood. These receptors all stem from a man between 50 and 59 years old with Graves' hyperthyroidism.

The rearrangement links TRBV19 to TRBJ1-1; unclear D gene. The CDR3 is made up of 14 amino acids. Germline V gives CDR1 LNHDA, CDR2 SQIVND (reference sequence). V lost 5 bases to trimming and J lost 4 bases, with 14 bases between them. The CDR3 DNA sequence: TGTGCCAGTAGTTATAACCCCTGGGTCACTGAAGCTTTCTTT. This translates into CASSYNPWVTEAFF. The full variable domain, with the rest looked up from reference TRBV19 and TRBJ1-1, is DGGITQSPKYLFRKEGQNVTLSCEQNLNHDAMYWYRQDPGQGLRLIYYSQIVNDFQKGDIAEGYSVSREKKESFPLTVTSAQKNPTAFYLCASSYNPWVTEAFFGQGTRLTVV.

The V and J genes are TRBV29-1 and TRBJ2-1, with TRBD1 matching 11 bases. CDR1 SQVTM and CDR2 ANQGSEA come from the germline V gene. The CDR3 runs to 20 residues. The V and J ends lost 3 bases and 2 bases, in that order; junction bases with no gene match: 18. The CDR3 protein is CSVDRDRGSFRGSPYNEQFF. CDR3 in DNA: TGCAGCGTTGACCGGGACAGGGGGTCCTTTCGGGGTTCCCCCTACAATGAGCAGTTCTTC.

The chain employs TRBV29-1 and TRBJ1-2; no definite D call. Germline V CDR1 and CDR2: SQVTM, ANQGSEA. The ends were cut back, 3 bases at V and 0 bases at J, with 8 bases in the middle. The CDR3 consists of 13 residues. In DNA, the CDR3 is TGCAGCGTTGAGTTGGGTGCTAACTATGGCTACACCTTC. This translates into CSVELGANYGYTF.

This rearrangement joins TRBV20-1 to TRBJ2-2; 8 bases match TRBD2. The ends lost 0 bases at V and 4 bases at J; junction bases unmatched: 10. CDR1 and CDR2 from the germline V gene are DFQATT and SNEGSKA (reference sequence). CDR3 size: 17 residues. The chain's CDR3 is CSARDALAGWFTGELFF. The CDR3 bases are TGCAGTGCTAGAGACGCATTAGCGGGATGGTTCACCGGGGAGCTGTTTTTT.

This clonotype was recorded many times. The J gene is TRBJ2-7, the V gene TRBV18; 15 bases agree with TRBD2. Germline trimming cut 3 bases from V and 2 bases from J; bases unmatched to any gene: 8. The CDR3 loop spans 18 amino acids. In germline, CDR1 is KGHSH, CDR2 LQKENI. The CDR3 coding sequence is TGTGCCAGCTCACCGGGACTAGCGGGAGGCCGACCAACCTACGAGCAGTACTTC. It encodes CASSPGLAGGRPTYEQYF.

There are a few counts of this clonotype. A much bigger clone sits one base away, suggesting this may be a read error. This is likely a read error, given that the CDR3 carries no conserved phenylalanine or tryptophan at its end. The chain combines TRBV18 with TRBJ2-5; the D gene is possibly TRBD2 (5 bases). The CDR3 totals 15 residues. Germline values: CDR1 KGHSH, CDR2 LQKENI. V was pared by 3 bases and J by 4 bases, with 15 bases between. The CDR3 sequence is CASSPEGRKRETQYL. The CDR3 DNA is TGTGCCAGCTCACCCGAGGGCCGAAAGCGAGAGACCCAGTACCTC.

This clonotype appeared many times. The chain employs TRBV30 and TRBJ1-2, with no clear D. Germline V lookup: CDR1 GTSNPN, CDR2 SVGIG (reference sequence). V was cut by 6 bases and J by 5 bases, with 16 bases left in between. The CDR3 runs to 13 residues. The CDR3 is CACEPRAHYGYTF. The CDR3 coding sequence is TGTGCCTGTGAACCCCGGGCCCATTATGGCTACACCTTC.

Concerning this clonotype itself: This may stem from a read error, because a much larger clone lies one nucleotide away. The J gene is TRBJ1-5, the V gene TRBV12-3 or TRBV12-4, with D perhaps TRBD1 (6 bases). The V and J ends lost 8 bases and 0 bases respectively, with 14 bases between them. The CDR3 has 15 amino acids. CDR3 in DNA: TGTGCCAGCGGTCCCTGGACAGATAGCAATCAGCCCCAGCATTTT. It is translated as CASGPWTDSNQPQHF.

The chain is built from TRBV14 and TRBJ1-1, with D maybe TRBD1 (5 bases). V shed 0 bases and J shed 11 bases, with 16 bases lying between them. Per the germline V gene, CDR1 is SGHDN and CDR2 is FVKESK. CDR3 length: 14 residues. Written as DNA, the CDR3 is TGTGCCAGCAGCCAAGATGTGGAGGCAGGGTCGGCTTTCTTT. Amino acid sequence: CASSQDVEAGSAFF. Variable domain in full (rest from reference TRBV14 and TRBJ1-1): EAGVTQFPSHSVIEKGQTVTLRCDPISGHDNLYWYRRVMGKEIKFLLHFVKESKQDESGMPNNRFLAERTGGTYSTLKVQPAELEDSGVYFCASSQDVEAGSAFFGQGTRLTVV.

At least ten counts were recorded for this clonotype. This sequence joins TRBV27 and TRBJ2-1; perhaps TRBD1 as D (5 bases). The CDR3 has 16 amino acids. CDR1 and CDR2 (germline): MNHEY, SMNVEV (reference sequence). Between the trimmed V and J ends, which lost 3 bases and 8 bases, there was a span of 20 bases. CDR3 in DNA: TGTGCCAGCAGTTTCGTGAGCAGGGTGCTACGGGATGAGCAGTTCTTC. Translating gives CASSFVSRVLRDEQFF.

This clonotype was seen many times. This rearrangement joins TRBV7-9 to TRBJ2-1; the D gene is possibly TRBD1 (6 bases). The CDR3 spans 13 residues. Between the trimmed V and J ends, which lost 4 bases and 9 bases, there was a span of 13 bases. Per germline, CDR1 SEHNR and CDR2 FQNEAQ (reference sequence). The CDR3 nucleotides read TGTGCCAGCAGCTCGTTCGACAGGCTTGAGCAGTTCTTC. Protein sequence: CASSSFDRLEQFF.

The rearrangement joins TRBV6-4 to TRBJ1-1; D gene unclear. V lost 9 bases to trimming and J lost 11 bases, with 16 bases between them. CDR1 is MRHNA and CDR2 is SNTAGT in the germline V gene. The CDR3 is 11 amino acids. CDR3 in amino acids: CASPFRSGAFF. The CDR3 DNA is TGTGCCAGTCCATTTCGGAGCGGCGCTTTCTTT.

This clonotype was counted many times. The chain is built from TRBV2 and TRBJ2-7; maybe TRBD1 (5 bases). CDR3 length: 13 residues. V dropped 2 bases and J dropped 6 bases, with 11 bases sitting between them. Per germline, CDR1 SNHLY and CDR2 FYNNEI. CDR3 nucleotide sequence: TGTGCCAGCAGTGAACAGGGCCCTACCGAGCAGTACTTC. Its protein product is CASSEQGPTEQYF.

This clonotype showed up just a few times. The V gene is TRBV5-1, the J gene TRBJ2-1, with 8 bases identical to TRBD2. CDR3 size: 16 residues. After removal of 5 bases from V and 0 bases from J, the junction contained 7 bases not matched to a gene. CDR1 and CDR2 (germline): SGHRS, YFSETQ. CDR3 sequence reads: CASRPGGGSSYNEQFF. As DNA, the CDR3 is TGCGCCAGCAGACCCGGGGGGGGGAGCTCCTACAATGAGCAGTTCTTC.

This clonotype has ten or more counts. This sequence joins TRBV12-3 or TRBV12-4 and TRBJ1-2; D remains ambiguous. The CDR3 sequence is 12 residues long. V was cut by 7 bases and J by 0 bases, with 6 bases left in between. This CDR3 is CASTGANYGYTF. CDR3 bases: TGTGCCAGCACCGGAGCTAACTATGGCTACACCTTC.

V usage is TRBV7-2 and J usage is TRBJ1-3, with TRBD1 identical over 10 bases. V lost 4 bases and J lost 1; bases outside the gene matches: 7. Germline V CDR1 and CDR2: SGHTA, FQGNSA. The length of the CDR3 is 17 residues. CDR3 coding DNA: TGTGCCAGCAGCTACTCCGGGACAGGGGCGTCTGGAAACACCATATATTTT. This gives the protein CASSYSGTGASGNTIYF.

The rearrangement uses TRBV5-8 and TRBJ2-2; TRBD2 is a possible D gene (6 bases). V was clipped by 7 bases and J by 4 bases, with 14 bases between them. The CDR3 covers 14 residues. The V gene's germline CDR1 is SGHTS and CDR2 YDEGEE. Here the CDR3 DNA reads TGTGCCAGCTCCCCAGCCGGGAGCACCGGGGAGCTGTTTTTT. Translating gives CASSPAGSTGELFF.

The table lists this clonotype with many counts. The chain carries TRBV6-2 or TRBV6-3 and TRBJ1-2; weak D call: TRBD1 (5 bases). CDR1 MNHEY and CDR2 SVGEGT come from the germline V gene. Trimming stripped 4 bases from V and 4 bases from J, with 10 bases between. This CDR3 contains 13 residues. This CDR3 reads CASSSSGSYGYTF. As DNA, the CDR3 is TGTGCCAGCAGTTCCTCAGGGTCCTATGGCTACACCTTC.

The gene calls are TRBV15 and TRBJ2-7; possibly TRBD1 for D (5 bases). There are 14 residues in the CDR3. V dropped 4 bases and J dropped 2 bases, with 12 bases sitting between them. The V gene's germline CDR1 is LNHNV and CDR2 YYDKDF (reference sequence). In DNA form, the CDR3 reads TGTGCCACCAGCAACCCGACAGACCCCTACGAGCAGTACTTC. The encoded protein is CATSNPTDPYEQYF.

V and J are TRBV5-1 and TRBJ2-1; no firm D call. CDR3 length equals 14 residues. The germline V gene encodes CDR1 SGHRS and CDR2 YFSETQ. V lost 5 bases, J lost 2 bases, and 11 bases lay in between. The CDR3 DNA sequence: TGCGCCAGCAGAGCTGAAGTTGCCTACAATGAGCAGTTCTTC. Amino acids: CASRAEVAYNEQFF.

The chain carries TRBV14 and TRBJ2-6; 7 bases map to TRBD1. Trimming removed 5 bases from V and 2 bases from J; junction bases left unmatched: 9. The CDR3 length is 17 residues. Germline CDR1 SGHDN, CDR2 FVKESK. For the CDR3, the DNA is TGTGCCAGCAGCTTGGGACAGAAACGAACTGGGGCCAACGTCCTGACTTTC. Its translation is CASSLGQKRTGANVLTF. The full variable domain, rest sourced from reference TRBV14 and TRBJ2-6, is EAGVTQFPSHSVIEKGQTVTLRCDPISGHDNLYWYRRVMGKEIKFLLHFVKESKQDESGMPNNRFLAERTGGTYSTLKVQPAELEDSGVYFCASSLGQKRTGANVLTFGAGSRLTVL.